A single T cell receptor (beta chain) is shown here with its context. This clone was counted between two and nine times. There is no known antigen for this receptor. One base away there is no much larger clone; base qualities are not given. Trimming leaves V shorter by 6 bases and J shorter by 1 base, with the junction holding 5 bases beyond the gene matches. CDR1 and CDR2, per the germline V gene (reference sequence), are SEHNR and FQNEAQ. The CDR3 runs 16 amino acids, cysteine and phenylalanine included. Kept here is only the CDR3 DNA, which spans 48 bases and is read in frame from base 1. A MiSeq instrument was used for deep resolution sequencing, which targeted depths ranging from 1 in 1 million up to 1 in 200,000 T cells, with coverage averaging 10x for each clonotype. The immunoSEQ hsTCRB Kit was used to generate TCR beta libraries. The study's processing was this. ImmunoSEQ Data Assistant and ImmunoSEQ Analyzer were used for data analysis, and V, D and J genes were assigned according to IMGT definitions. Clonality was computed as one minus normalized Shannon entropy of productive rearrangement frequencies, ranging from 0 to 1. Public clonotype analysis was restricted to overrepresented clonotypes comprising at least 0.05% of each patient's repertoire. Around 14 repertoires from age-matched healthy donors, obtained from immuneACCESS, served as clonality controls. Drawn from immuneACCESS, this table holds only the in-frame rearrangements with V and J called that TCRdb kept. Clones are partly lost; checked studies trace under half to an unresolved V gene and leave the rest unexplained. The DNA gave D and trimming, while V, J and clone size come from that table. Counted in this sample were 55,000 to 80,000 clones; just over 90% of them appeared once. The top ten hold 3% to 3.5% of the sample.

This specimen's time point label, per the study, means: about twelve months on ibrutinib. For TCR beta library preparation, roughly 2 micrograms of genomic DNA were extracted from the cryopreserved PBMCs. Longitudinal blood samples from CLL patients on ibrutinib monotherapy were analyzed using high-throughput TCR beta sequencing. Patients were enrolled in a phase 2 open-label single-center ibrutinib monotherapy trial. The sample belongs to a study of cytotoxic CD8 clonotypes in ibrutinib-treated CLL (dated by TCRdb to the early 2020s). Notes on the research overall: In this cohort, over 14 patients were treatment-naive and 11 to 12 were relapsed/refractory, while some 18 had unmutated IGHV. Cryopreserved peripheral blood mononuclear cells were collected at three points: before therapy, at response, and at either sustained remission or disease progression. Every sample from remission and from progressive disease was obtained while the patients were still on ibrutinib. Samples averaged approximately 240,000 productive templates and tens of thousands of productive rearrangements. Samples at response were collected after a median of roughly 13 months of treatment, with a range of about 6 to 40 months. Longitudinal samples were available for about 30% of the 86 trial participants. Partial responses were observed in roughly 24 patients and complete responses in 2; after a median follow-up of around 68 months, remission was maintained in 14 patients and progression was observed in some twelve.

What the research found in general, with its limitations: Public clonotypes were rare and either shrank or stayed stable during treatment, and the rise in clonality at ibrutinib response reflected expansion of private clonotypes. Lymph node repertoires were not examined, and the timing of sampling was not matched between patients in sustained remission and those whose disease progressed. Baseline clonality was found to be higher than that of age-matched healthy donors and was strongly correlated with circulating CD8+ T-cell counts. Clonality rose at ibrutinib response, remained stable during sustained remission, and dropped back toward baseline at progression.

The sequences come from PBMCs, collected after 12 months of ibrutinib treatment. The source is a human donor with chronic lymphocytic leukemia. In this chain, TRBV7-9 is recombined with TRBJ2-2, with 10 bases aligning to TRBD2. In nucleotide form, the sequence is TGTGCCAGCAGACCATCTAGCGGGAGGAACACCGGGGAGCTGTTTTTT. This codes for CASRPSSGRNTGELFF.